Listed here are 8 T cell receptor beta chains from one sample, sequenced in a study of tumor and adjacent non-tumor tissue in lung cancer. RNA was extracted from bulk tissue without any cell sorting. Distant lung tissue was collected more than 3 cm away from the tumor edge. A modified ARM-PCR protocol with three rounds of nested PCR amplified TCRbeta. TCRdb independently ran MiXCR on the multiplex PCR reads; one entry per CDR3 protein. The table shows 60,000 to 90,000 distinct CDR3 sequences, with around 70% occurring only once. Sequenced input: distant non-tumor lung tissue. The source is a woman aged 45 to 65 with non-small cell lung cancer.

A word on this clonotype: The CDR3 does not end in the conserved phenylalanine or tryptophan, so this is likely a read error. This rearrangement joins TRBV20-1 to TRBJ2-3, with 11 bases fitting TRBD2. Germline V gene lookup returns CDR1 DFQATT and CDR2 SNEGSKA (reference sequence). The CDR3 length is 15 residues. CDR3 DNA: TGCTGTGCGAAGACTAGCGGGATGTTGGAAGATACGCAGTATTTG. Translation gives CCAKTSGMLEDTQYL.

A note on this clonotype: At one of its ends the junction is not consistent with the germline gene, which may arise from a read error. This chain links TRBV11-1 with TRBJ2-2, with D possibly being TRBD2 (5 bases). This CDR3 has 16 residues. Per germline, CDR1 SGHAT and CDR2 FQDESV (reference sequence). CDR3 protein: CAGSPLKIANTGKLFF. In DNA, the CDR3 is TGTGCCGGCAGCCCGTTAAAAATCGCGAACACCGGGAAGCTGTTTTTT.

Turning to this clonotype: A read error may account for a junction end that differs from germline. This rearrangement joins TRBV11-2 to TRBJ2-1, with D perhaps matching TRBD2 (5 bases). Germline CDR1 is SGHAT and CDR2 is FQNNGV. CDR3 size: 17 residues. The CDR3 DNA follows: TGTGACAGCAGTTTAAGGGAGACTGTACTCTCCCACAATGAGCAGTTCTTC. It translates to CDSSLRETVLSHNEQFF. The full variable domain, its missing parts supplied by reference TRBV11-2 and TRBJ2-1, is EAGVAQSPRYKIIEKRQSVAFWCNPISGHATLYWYQQILGQGPKLLIQFQNNGVVDDSQLPKDRFSAERLKGVDSTLKIQPAKLEDSAVYLCDSSLRETVLSHNEQFFGPGTRLTVL.

Regarding this clonotype: One end of the junction is discordant with germline, which a read error may explain. The V and J genes are TRBV6-2 or TRBV6-3 and TRBJ1-2; D perhaps matches TRBD1 (6 bases). CDR1 and CDR2 from the germline V gene are MNHEY and SVGEGT. The CDR3 spans 14 residues. CDR3 loop: CASSRGQGQDDYIF. Written as DNA, the CDR3 is TGTGCCAGCAGCCGCGGGCAGGGGCAGGATGACTACATCTTC.

As regards this clonotype: No conserved phenylalanine or tryptophan is present at the end of the CDR3, so a read error is the likely explanation. The gene calls are TRBV11-2 and TRBJ2-7, with a weak D call TRBD2 (6 bases). The germline V gene has CDR1 SGHAT and CDR2 FQNNGV. The CDR3 is 13 amino acids. CDR3 loop: CASILAARYEQYL. CDR3 nucleotide sequence: TGTGCCAGCATCTTAGCGGCTCGGTACGAGCAGTACTTA.

The chain has TRBV7-9 and TRBJ2-7; D ambiguous. V was shortened by 1 base and J by 4 bases, with 14 bases between the two germline ends. Germline assignment: CDR1 SEHNR and CDR2 FQNEAQ (reference sequence). The CDR3 length is 15 residues. The CDR3 region is CASSLVSQGNYEQYF. CDR3 DNA: TGTGCCAGCAGCTTAGTGAGCCAAGGGAATTACGAGCAGTACTTC.

The rearrangement links TRBV29-1 to TRBJ2-5; 8 nucleotides agree with TRBD2. This CDR3 spans 15 amino acids. The germline gives CDR1 SQVTM, CDR2 ANQGSEA. Trimming cost V 4 bases and J 5 bases; bases outside gene matches: 12. CDR3 in amino acids: CSVVQGSGNGETQYF. CDR3 in DNA: TGCAGCGTTGTTCAGGGTAGCGGGAACGGGGAGACCCAGTACTTC.

The chain joins TRBV20-1 to TRBJ2-5, with D unresolved. Trimming left V 4 bases short and J 2 bases short, with 14 bases between. This CDR3 comprises 14 residues. Per the germline V gene, CDR1 is DFQATT and CDR2 is SNEGSKA (reference sequence). DNA of the CDR3: TGCAGTGCTACGGTCCACAATGGGCAAGAGACCCAGTACTTC. Translation: CSATVHNGQETQYF.